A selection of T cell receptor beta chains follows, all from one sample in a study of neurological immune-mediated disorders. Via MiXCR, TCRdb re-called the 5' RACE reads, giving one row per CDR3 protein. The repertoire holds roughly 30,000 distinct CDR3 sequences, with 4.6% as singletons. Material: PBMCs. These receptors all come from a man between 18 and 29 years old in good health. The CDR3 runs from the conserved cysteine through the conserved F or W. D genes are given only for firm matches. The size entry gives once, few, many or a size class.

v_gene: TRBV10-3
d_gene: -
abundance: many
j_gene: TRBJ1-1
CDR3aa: CASHPNREPNTEAFF
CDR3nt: TGTGCCAGCCACCCAAACAGGGAGCCGAACACTGAAGCTTTCTTT

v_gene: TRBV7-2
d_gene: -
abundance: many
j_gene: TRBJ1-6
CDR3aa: CASSLFSGITNSPLHF
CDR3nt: TGTGCCAGCAGCCTATTTAGTGGGATTACTAATTCACCCCTCCACTTT

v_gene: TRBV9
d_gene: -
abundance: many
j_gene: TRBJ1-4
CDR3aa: CASGQGFEKLFF
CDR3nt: TGTGCCAGCGGACAAGGGTTTGAAAAACTGTTTTTT

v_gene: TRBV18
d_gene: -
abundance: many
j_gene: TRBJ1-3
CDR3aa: CASSRSAGSGNTIYF
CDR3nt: TGTGCCAGCTCACGATCGGCCGGCTCTGGAAACACCATATATTTT

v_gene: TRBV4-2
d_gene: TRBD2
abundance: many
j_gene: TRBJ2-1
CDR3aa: CASSQSPLAGLYNEQFF
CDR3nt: TGTGCCAGCAGCCAATCTCCCCTAGCGGGGTTGTACAATGAGCAGTTCTTC

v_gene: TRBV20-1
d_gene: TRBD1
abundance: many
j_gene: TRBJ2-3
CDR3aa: CSASPLTGVPGDTQYF
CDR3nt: TGCAGTGCTAGCCCGCTAACAGGGGTCCCGGGGGATACGCAGTATTTT

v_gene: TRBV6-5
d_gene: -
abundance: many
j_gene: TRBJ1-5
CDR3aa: CASSGPGINQPQHF
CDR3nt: TGTGCCAGCAGTGGCCCAGGGATAAATCAGCCCCAGCATTTT

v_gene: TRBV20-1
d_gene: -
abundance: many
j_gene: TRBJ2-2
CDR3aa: CSASNPGQNTGELFF
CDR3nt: TGCAGTGCCAGCAACCCGGGACAGAACACCGGGGAGCTGTTTTTT

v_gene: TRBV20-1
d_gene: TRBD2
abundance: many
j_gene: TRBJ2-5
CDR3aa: CSGAFGGGTETQYF
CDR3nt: TGCAGTGGAGCGTTCGGCGGGGGGACCGAGACCCAGTACTTC

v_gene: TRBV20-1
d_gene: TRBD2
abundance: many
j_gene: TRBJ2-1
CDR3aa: CSARGTSGGTYNEQFF
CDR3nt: TGCAGTGCTAGGGGGACTAGCGGGGGGACATACAATGAGCAGTTCTTC

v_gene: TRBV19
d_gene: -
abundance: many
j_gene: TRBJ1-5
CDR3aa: CASSMGFYQPQHF
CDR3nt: TGTGCCAGTAGTATGGGGTTTTATCAGCCCCAGCATTTT

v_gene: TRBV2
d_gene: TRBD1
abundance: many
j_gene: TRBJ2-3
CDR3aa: CASRDPGGQGTDTQYF
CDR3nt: TGTGCCAGCAGGGACCCCGGAGGACAGGGGACAGATACGCAGTATTTT

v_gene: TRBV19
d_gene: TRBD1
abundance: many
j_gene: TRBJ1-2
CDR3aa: CASTPDRGRKGYTF
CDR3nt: TGTGCCAGTACCCCGGACAGGGGAAGGAAAGGCTACACCTTC

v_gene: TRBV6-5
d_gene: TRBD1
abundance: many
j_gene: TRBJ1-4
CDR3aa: CASSTDGTGLGKLFF
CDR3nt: TGTGCCAGCAGTACAGATGGGACAGGGCTTGGAAAACTGTTTTTT

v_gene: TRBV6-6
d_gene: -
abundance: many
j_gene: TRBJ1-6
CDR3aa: CASTLQGGNSPLHF
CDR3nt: TGTGCCAGCACTCTACAGGGTGGTAATTCACCCCTCCACTTT

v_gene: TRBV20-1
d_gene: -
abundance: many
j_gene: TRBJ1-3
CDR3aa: CSASQNGPGNTIYF
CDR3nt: TGCAGTGCTTCCCAAAATGGGCCTGGAAACACCATATATTTT

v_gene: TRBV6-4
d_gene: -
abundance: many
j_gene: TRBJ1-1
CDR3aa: CASSVDYGTEAFF
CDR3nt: TGTGCCAGCAGTGTGGACTATGGGACTGAAGCTTTCTTT